Included here is one T cell receptor beta chain sequence, with context. Its specificity is unknown. This entry belongs to a study of post-analysis software for immune sequencing data. On the study more broadly: The cohort encompassed relapsing-remitting, secondary progressive and progressive-relapsing multiple sclerosis disease courses. Study results and caveats: Controls significantly exceeded multiple sclerosis patients in normalized Chao1 diversity. TRBV5-6, TRBV5-1 and TRBV20-1 belonged to a set of roughly 5 TRBV segments that were more frequent in patients than controls.

Trimming cost V 7 bases and J 6 bases, with 17 bases left between them. The CDR3 contains 14 residues. cDNA libraries for TCR beta contained unique molecular identifiers. TCRdb itself ran the PCR reads through MiXCR, one entry per CDR3 protein. The sample has around 700,000 distinct CDR3 sequences; 59% are singletons. The clonotype comes from a girl aged 2-10 years with multiple sclerosis. The chain joins TRBV12-3 or TRBV12-4 to TRBJ2-3, with D tentatively TRBD1 (6 bases). What was sequenced was blood. The CDR3 spells CASTLLYRVDTQYF. As DNA, the CDR3 is TGTGCCAGCACCCTCCTGTACAGGGTGGATACGCAGTATTTT.